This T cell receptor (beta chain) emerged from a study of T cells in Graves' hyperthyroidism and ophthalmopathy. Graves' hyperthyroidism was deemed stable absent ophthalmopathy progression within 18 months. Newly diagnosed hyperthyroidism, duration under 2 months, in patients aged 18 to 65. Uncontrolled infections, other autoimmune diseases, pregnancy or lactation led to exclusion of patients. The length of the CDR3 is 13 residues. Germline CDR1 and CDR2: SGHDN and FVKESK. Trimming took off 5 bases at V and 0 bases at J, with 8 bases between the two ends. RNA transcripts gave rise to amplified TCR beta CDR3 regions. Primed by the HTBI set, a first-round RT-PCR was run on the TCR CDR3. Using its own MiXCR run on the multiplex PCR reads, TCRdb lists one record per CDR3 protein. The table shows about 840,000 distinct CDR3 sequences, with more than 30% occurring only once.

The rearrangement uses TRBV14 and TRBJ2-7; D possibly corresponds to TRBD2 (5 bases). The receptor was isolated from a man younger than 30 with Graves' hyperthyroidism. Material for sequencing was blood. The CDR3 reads CASSGSHSYEQYF. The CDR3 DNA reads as TGTGCCAGCAGCGGGAGCCACTCCTACGAGCAGTACTTC.